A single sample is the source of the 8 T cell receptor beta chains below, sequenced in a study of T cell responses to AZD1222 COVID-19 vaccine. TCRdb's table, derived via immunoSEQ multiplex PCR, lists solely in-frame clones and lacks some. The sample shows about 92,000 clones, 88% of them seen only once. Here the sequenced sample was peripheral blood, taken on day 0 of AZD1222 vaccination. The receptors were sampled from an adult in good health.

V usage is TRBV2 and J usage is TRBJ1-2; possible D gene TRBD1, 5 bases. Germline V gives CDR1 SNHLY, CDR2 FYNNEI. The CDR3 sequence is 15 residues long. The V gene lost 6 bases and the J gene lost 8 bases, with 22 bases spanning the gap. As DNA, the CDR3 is TGTGCCAGCAGACAACCCGGGACCCACCCCGGGGGCTACACCTTC. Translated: CASRQPGTHPGGYTF.

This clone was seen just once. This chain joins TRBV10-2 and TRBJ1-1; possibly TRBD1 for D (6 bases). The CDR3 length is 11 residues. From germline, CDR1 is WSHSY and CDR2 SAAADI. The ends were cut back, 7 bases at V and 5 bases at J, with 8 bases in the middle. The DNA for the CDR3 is TGCGCCAGCAAAACAGGGACTGAAGCTTTCTTT. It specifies CASKTGTEAFF.

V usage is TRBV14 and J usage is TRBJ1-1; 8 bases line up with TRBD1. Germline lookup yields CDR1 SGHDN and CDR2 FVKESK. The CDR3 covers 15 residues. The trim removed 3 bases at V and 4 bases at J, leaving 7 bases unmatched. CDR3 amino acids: CASSHRRTGTTEAFF. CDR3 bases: TGTGCCAGCAGCCACAGACGGACAGGGACCACTGAAGCTTTCTTT.

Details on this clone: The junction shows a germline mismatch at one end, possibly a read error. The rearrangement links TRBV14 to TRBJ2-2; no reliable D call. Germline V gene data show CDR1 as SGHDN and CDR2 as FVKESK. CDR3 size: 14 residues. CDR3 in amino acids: CASNQVGLGGELFF. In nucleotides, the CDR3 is TGTGCCAGCAACCAAGTTGGGCTCGGCGGGGAGCTGTTTTTT.

CDR3 DNA sequence: TGTGCCAGTGGGATTAGCGGGAGTAGATCAGATACGCAGTATTTT. It translates to CASGISGSRSDTQYF. This chain links TRBV19 with TRBJ2-3, with 9 bases aligning to TRBD2. The CDR3 has 15 amino acids. Per germline, CDR1 LNHDA and CDR2 SQIVND (reference sequence). V was pared by 8 bases and J by 4 bases, with 10 bases of the junction left unmatched.

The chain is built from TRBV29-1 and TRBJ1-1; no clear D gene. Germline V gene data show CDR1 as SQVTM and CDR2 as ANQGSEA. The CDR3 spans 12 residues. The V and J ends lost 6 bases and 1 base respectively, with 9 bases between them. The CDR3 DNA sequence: TGCAGCGTCGACATACAGAACACTGAAGCTTTCTTT. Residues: CSVDIQNTEAFF. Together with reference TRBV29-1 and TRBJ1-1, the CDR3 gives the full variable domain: SAVISQKPSRDICQRGTSLTIQCQVDSQVTMMFWYRQQPGQSLTLIATANQGSEATYESGFVIDKFPISRPNLTFSTLTVSNMSPEDSSIYLCSVDIQNTEAFFGQGTRLTVV.

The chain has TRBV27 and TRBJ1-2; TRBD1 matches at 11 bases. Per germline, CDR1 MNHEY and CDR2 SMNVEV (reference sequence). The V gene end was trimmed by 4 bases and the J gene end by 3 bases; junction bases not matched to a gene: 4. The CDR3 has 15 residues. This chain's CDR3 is CASSSPGQGDYGYTF. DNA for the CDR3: TGTGCCAGCAGTTCCCCGGGACAGGGGGACTATGGCTACACCTTC.

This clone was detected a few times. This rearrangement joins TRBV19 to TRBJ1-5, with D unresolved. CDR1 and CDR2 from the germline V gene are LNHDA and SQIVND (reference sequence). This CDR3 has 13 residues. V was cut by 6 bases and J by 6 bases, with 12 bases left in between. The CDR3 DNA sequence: TGTGCCAGTAGCATTAGTCCCATTCAGCCCCAGCATTTT. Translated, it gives CASSISPIQPQHF.